This T cell receptor (beta chain) was sequenced during a study of blood T cell repertoires in COVID-19. Turning to the study itself: Both acute and convalescent COVID-19 samples were obtained from the United States, Italy and Spain. Sample material is recorded as cDNA or gDNA derived from T cells, B-cell-depleted T cells, or PBMCs.

Authors' processing steps: How many nucleated cells were present was estimated from reference gene primer amplification. Measured with immunoSEQ multiplex PCR; TCRdb has only the in-frame clones, and not every one. For V, J and clone size, that table is used; D and trimming come from the DNA. The data contain around 100,000 clones, roughly 84% of them singletons. CDR3 length: 11 residues. V was trimmed by 5 bases and J by 7 bases, leaving 8 bases between them. Germline lookup yields CDR1 SQVTM and CDR2 ANQGSEA. The V call is TRBV29-1, the J call TRBJ1-4; a weak D match, TRBD1 (6 bases). The origin of this receptor is a woman aged 35 to 49 with acute or convalescent COVID-19. The sample comprised peripheral blood. Written as DNA, the CDR3 is TGCAGCGTTCCCAGGGGTGAAAAACTGTTTTTT. Protein sequence: CSVPRGEKLFF.